A selection of T cell receptor beta chains follows, all from one sample in a study of PD-1 blockade in classical Hodgkin lymphoma. Assay: immunoSEQ multiplex PCR; the TCRdb copy retains only in-frame clones and omits some. The sample consists of 75,000 to 100,000 clones, roughly 80% of them appearing once. The starting material was peripheral blood mononuclear cells (PBMCs), obtained before the second cycle of nivolumab. The receptors originated from a human donor with classical Hodgkin lymphoma. Both conserved end residues are part of each CDR3. D genes are given only for firm matches. Part of the rows lack a size; the others show once, few, many or a class for expanded clones.

CDR3aa: CATSLRATEETQYF; CDR3nt: TGTGCCACCAGCCTGAGGGCGACAGAAGAGACCCAGTACTTC; abundance: .; d_gene: .; v_gene: TRBV15; j_gene: TRBJ2-5
CDR3aa: CASSPLPSNTQYF; CDR3nt: TGTGCCAGCAGCCCTCTTCCGTCGAATACGCAGTATTTT; abundance: .; d_gene: .; v_gene: TRBV6-1; j_gene: TRBJ2-3
CDR3aa: CASSSQGYEQYF; CDR3nt: TGTGCCAGCAGCTCACAGGGCTACGAGCAGTACTTC; abundance: .; d_gene: .; v_gene: TRBV5-6; j_gene: TRBJ2-7
CDR3aa: CASRPWGVANEKLFF; CDR3nt: TGTGCCAGCAGGCCCTGGGGGGTAGCTAATGAAAAACTGTTTTTT; abundance: .; d_gene: .; v_gene: TRBV25-1; j_gene: TRBJ1-4
CDR3aa: CATSRDLGLAGEQFF; CDR3nt: TGTGCCACCAGCAGAGACTTGGGACTAGCGGGAGAGCAGTTCTTC; abundance: .; d_gene: TRBD2; v_gene: TRBV15; j_gene: TRBJ2-1
CDR3aa: CASSQGLMDEQYF; CDR3nt: TGTGCCAGCAGCCAGGGACTGATGGACGAGCAGTACTTC; abundance: few; d_gene: .; v_gene: TRBV4-2; j_gene: TRBJ2-7
CDR3aa: CASSKRGQGHQPQHF; CDR3nt: TGTGCCAGCTCCAAAAGAGGGCAGGGTCATCAGCCCCAGCATTTT; abundance: .; d_gene: .; v_gene: TRBV6-5; j_gene: TRBJ1-5
CDR3aa: CASSPFGGGAFF; CDR3nt: TGTGCCAGCAGCCCGTTCGGGGGAGGAGCTTTCTTT; abundance: .; d_gene: .; v_gene: TRBV7-3; j_gene: TRBJ1-1
CDR3aa: CASSRNPTSGPSSYNEQFF; CDR3nt: TGTGCCAGCAGCAGAAACCCGACTAGCGGGCCTAGCTCCTACAATGAGCAGTTCTTC; abundance: once; d_gene: TRBD2; v_gene: TRBV7-6; j_gene: TRBJ2-1
CDR3aa: CASSQGLAGRPPLQWEQFF; CDR3nt: TGCGCCAGCAGCCAAGGACTAGCGGGGCGTCCCCCCCTACAATGGGAGCAGTTCTTC; abundance: few; d_gene: TRBD2; v_gene: TRBV4-1; j_gene: TRBJ2-1
CDR3aa: CAWSAQPGGYEKLFF; CDR3nt: TGTGCCTGGAGCGCACAGCCGGGAGGTTATGAAAAACTGTTTTTT; abundance: .; d_gene: .; v_gene: TRBV30; j_gene: TRBJ1-4
CDR3aa: CASSMLAGGPLEQYF; CDR3nt: TGTGCCAGTAGTATGCTAGCGGGAGGGCCGCTCGAGCAGTACTTC; abundance: once; d_gene: TRBD2; v_gene: TRBV19; j_gene: TRBJ2-7
CDR3aa: CASTYWRGIGAFF; CDR3nt: TGTGCCAGCACCTACTGGCGGGGAATTGGGGCTTTCTTT; abundance: .; d_gene: .; v_gene: TRBV28; j_gene: TRBJ1-1
CDR3aa: CASSPVGRMGGYTF; CDR3nt: TGTGCCAGCAGCCCTGTCGGACGAATGGGTGGCTACACCTTC; abundance: .; d_gene: .; v_gene: TRBV5-6; j_gene: TRBJ1-2
CDR3aa: CAWDTGQGTDTQYF; CDR3nt: TGTGCCTGGGATACGGGACAGGGCACAGATACGCAGTATTTT; abundance: few; d_gene: TRBD1; v_gene: TRBV30; j_gene: TRBJ2-3
CDR3aa: CASRASGTYEQYF; CDR3nt: TGTGCCAGTAGGGCTAGCGGAACCTACGAGCAGTACTTC; abundance: .; d_gene: TRBD2; v_gene: TRBV19; j_gene: TRBJ2-7
CDR3aa: CASRPCDLAGGWETQYF; CDR3nt: TGTGCAAGTCGCCCCTGCGACCTAGCGGGAGGTTGGGAGACCCAGTACTTC; abundance: .; d_gene: .; v_gene: TRBV12-2; j_gene: TRBJ2-5
CDR3aa: CSGGTGQEKLFF; CDR3nt: TGCAGCGGAGGGACAGGGCAAGAAAAACTGTTTTTT; abundance: once; d_gene: TRBD1; v_gene: TRBV29-1; j_gene: TRBJ1-4
CDR3aa: CASSVAPGLSTDTQYF; CDR3nt: TGTGCCAGCAGCGTAGCTCCGGGACTAAGCACAGATACGCAGTATTTT; abundance: .; d_gene: TRBD2; v_gene: TRBV9; j_gene: TRBJ2-3
CDR3aa: CATSRFTPGQSGYYGYTF; CDR3nt: TGTGCCACCAGCAGATTTACACCGGGACAGTCAGGGTACTATGGCTACACCTTC; abundance: few; d_gene: TRBD1; v_gene: TRBV15; j_gene: TRBJ1-2
CDR3aa: CVRSYPRQGDYGYTF; CDR3nt: TGTGTCAGAAGCTACCCCCGACAGGGGGACTATGGCTACACCTTC; abundance: .; d_gene: .; v_gene: TRBV7-5; j_gene: TRBJ1-2
CDR3aa: CASSRTEETQYF; CDR3nt: TGTGCCAGCAGTAGGACAGAAGAGACCCAGTACTTC; abundance: .; d_gene: .; v_gene: TRBV2; j_gene: TRBJ2-5
CDR3aa: CASSQSPENYEQYF; CDR3nt: TGCGCCAGCAGCCAATCTCCGGAAAACTACGAGCAGTACTTC; abundance: .; d_gene: .; v_gene: TRBV4-1; j_gene: TRBJ2-7
CDR3aa: CASSFREGTSGHKDPDTQYF; CDR3nt: TGTGCCAGCAGTTTTCGGGAAGGGACTAGCGGGCACAAGGATCCAGATACGCAGTATTTT; abundance: .; d_gene: TRBD2; v_gene: TRBV27; j_gene: TRBJ2-3
CDR3aa: CASSSITTGRTEAFF; CDR3nt: TGCGCCAGCAGCTCTATTACTACGGGGCGGACTGAAGCTTTCTTT; abundance: .; d_gene: .; v_gene: TRBV5-1; j_gene: TRBJ1-1
CDR3aa: CASSLAEMTQTYFTDTQYF; CDR3nt: TGCGCCAGCAGCTTGGCCGAGATGACCCAGACTTACTTCACAGATACGCAGTATTTT; abundance: .; d_gene: .; v_gene: TRBV5-1; j_gene: TRBJ2-3
CDR3aa: CASSDGRRTDTQYF; CDR3nt: TGTGCCAGCAGCGATGGGAGGCGCACAGATACGCAGTATTTT; abundance: few; d_gene: .; v_gene: TRBV9; j_gene: TRBJ2-3
CDR3aa: CASRAPASGSWEQYF; CDR3nt: TGTGCCAGTAGGGCTCCAGCTAGCGGGAGTTGGGAGCAGTACTTC; abundance: few; d_gene: TRBD2; v_gene: TRBV19; j_gene: TRBJ2-7
CDR3aa: CASSSGPSTIGSAFF; CDR3nt: TGTGCCAGCAGCTCAGGGCCTTCGACCATCGGCTCTGCTTTCTTT; abundance: .; d_gene: .; v_gene: TRBV7-2; j_gene: TRBJ1-1
CDR3aa: CASSEGRGYGYTF; CDR3nt: TGTGCCAGCAGTGAGGGTCGGGGATATGGCTACACCTTC; abundance: .; d_gene: .; v_gene: TRBV6-1; j_gene: TRBJ1-2
CDR3aa: CSVDEVWTQYF; CDR3nt: TGCAGCGTTGACGAGGTGTGGACCCAGTACTTC; abundance: .; d_gene: .; v_gene: TRBV29-1; j_gene: TRBJ2-5
CDR3aa: CASSIPGYEQYF; CDR3nt: TGTGCCAGTAGTATTCCGGGGTACGAGCAGTACTTC; abundance: .; d_gene: .; v_gene: TRBV19; j_gene: TRBJ2-7
CDR3aa: CASSFVPSSYEQYF; CDR3nt: TGCGCCAGCAGCTTTGTTCCGAGCTCCTACGAGCAGTACTTC; abundance: .; d_gene: .; v_gene: TRBV5-1; j_gene: TRBJ2-7
CDR3aa: CASGDQRDYYNEQFF; CDR3nt: TGTGCCAGCGGGGACCAGCGGGATTACTACAATGAGCAGTTCTTC; abundance: .; d_gene: TRBD2; v_gene: TRBV5-6; j_gene: TRBJ2-1
CDR3aa: CASSQLTMTGGGQPQHF; CDR3nt: TGTGCCAGCAGCCAATTAACCATGACAGGGGGCGGTCAGCCCCAGCATTTT; abundance: .; d_gene: TRBD1; v_gene: TRBV4-2; j_gene: TRBJ1-5
CDR3aa: CASSPATYSNQPQHF; CDR3nt: TGTGCCAGCAGCCCCGCGACTTATAGCAATCAGCCCCAGCATTTT; abundance: few; d_gene: .; v_gene: TRBV27; j_gene: TRBJ1-5
CDR3aa: CASSPVSTEETQYF; CDR3nt: TGTGCCAGCAGCCCAGTATCGACAGAAGAGACCCAGTACTTC; abundance: .; d_gene: .; v_gene: TRBV7-9; j_gene: TRBJ2-5
CDR3aa: CASSPFSQTQYF; CDR3nt: TGTGCCAGCAGTCCCTTTTCTCAGACCCAGTACTTC; abundance: .; d_gene: .; v_gene: TRBV28; j_gene: TRBJ2-5
CDR3aa: CASTSGRFGEQYF; CDR3nt: TGCGCCAGCACATCAGGGAGGTTCGGCGAGCAGTACTTC; abundance: .; d_gene: .; v_gene: TRBV10-2; j_gene: TRBJ2-7
CDR3aa: CASSQVLGQGVGYTF; CDR3nt: TGCGCCAGCAGCCAAGTGCTGGGACAGGGAGTTGGCTACACCTTC; abundance: few; d_gene: TRBD1; v_gene: TRBV4-1; j_gene: TRBJ1-2
CDR3aa: CASTKTQLSSYNEQFF; CDR3nt: TGTGCCAGTACCAAGACACAGCTTAGCTCCTACAATGAGCAGTTCTTC; abundance: .; d_gene: .; v_gene: TRBV19; j_gene: TRBJ2-1
CDR3aa: CSVDGLGYQETQYF; CDR3nt: TGCAGCGTTGACGGATTGGGGTACCAAGAGACCCAGTACTTC; abundance: .; d_gene: .; v_gene: TRBV29-1; j_gene: TRBJ2-5
CDR3aa: CASSTLEGLAGYEQYF; CDR3nt: TGTGCCAGTAGTACTTTAGAGGGACTAGCGGGCTACGAGCAGTACTTC; abundance: .; d_gene: TRBD2; v_gene: TRBV19; j_gene: TRBJ2-7
CDR3aa: CASSRLGSNNQPQHF; CDR3nt: TGTGCCAGCAGTCGGTTGGGCAGCAACAATCAGCCCCAGCATTTT; abundance: .; d_gene: .; v_gene: TRBV6-1; j_gene: TRBJ1-5
CDR3aa: CASSLGLAANEQFF; CDR3nt: TGTGCCAGCAGCTTGGGTCTAGCGGCCAATGAGCAGTTCTTC; abundance: .; d_gene: TRBD2; v_gene: TRBV7-3; j_gene: TRBJ2-1
CDR3aa: CASSLNGLASMDTQYF; CDR3nt: TGTGCCAGCAGTTTGAACGGACTAGCGTCAATGGATACGCAGTATTTT; abundance: .; d_gene: TRBD2; v_gene: TRBV7-2; j_gene: TRBJ2-3